This T cell receptor beta chain was documented in a study of OX40 agonist ivuxolimab in advanced cancers. The overall study: Under the entry rules, prior anti-PD-1, anti-PD-L1 or anti-CTLA-4 therapy was allowed, and 40% had some. Points from the study as a whole: Both CD4+ and CD8+ T cell populations in blood had undergone clonal expansion by week 6 at 0.1 to 3.0 mg/kg.

The V and J ends lost 5 bases and 2 bases respectively, with 13 bases between them. The CDR3 is 14 amino acids. Germline CDR1 GTSNPN, CDR2 SVGIG (reference sequence). Regarding this clone: Its antigen is undetermined. At the DNA level, this CDR3 is encoded by other sequences in the same sample as well.

Measured with immunoSEQ multiplex PCR; TCRdb has only the in-frame clones, and not every one. The data show 70,000 to 100,000 clones, roughly 90% seen once. The sequenced sample was CD4+ or CD8+ T cells sorted from blood, obtained in a trial of the OX40 agonist ivuxolimab. V and J are TRBV30 and TRBJ2-1, with D perhaps matching TRBD2 (6 bases). The sequence came from an adult with an advanced solid tumor such as melanoma, head and neck, liver or kidney cancer. CDR3 in amino acids: CAWGGRGTYNEQFF. The CDR3 DNA reads TGTGCCTGGGGGGGTCGGGGGACCTACAATGAGCAGTTCTTC.